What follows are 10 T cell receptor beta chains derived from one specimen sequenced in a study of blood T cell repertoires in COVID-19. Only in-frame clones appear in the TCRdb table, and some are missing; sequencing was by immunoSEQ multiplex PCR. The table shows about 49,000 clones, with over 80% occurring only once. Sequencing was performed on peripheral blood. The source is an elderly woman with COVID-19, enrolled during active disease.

The CDR3 reads CASSQVLTTSGLREQFF. The CDR3 coding sequence is TGCGCCAGCAGCCAAGTCTTAACCACTAGCGGGTTACGAGAGCAGTTCTTC. The chain carries TRBV4-1 and TRBJ2-1, with 9 bases fitting TRBD2. Germline V gene data show CDR1 as MGHRA and CDR2 as YSYEKL. Unmatched junction bases numbered 14, after V lost 1 base and J lost 10 bases. The CDR3 covers 17 residues.

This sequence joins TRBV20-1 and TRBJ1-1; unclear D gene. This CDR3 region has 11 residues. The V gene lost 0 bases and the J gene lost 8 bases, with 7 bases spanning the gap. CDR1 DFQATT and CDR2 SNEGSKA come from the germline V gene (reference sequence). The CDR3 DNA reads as TGCAGTGCTAGAGATTTCAGGGAAGCTTTCTTT. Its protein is CSARDFREAFF.

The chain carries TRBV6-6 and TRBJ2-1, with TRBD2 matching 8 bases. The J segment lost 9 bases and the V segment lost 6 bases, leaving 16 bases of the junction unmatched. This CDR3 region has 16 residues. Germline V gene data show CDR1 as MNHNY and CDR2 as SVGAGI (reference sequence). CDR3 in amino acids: CASRPFGSGSVIEQFF. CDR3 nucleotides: TGTGCCAGCAGACCGTTCGGGAGCGGGAGCGTTATTGAGCAGTTCTTC.

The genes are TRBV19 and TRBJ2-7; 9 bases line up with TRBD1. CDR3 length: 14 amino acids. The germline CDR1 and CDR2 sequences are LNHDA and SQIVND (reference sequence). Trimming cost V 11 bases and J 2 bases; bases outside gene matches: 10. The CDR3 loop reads CAWDRDTDTYEQYF. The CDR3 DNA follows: TGTGCCTGGGACAGGGACACAGACACCTACGAGCAGTACTTC.

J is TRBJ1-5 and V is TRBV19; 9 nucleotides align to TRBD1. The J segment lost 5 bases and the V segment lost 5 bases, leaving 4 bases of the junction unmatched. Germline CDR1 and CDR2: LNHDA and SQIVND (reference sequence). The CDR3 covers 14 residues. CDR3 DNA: TGTGCCAGTAGTGTCGGACAGGGGCATCAGCCCCAGCATTTT. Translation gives CASSVGQGHQPQHF.

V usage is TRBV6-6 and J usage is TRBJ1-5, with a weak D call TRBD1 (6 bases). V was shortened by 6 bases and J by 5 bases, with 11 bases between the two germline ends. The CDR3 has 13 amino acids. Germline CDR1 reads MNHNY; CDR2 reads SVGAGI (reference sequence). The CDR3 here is CASSRDKDQPQHF. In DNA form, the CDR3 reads TGTGCCAGCAGCCGGGACAAAGATCAGCCCCAGCATTTT.

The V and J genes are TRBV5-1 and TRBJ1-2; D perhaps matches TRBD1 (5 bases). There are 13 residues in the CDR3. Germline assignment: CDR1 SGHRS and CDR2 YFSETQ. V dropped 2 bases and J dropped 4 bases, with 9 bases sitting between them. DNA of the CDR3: TGCGCCAGCAGCTTTGAAGACAGCTATGGCTACACCTTC. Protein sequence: CASSFEDSYGYTF.

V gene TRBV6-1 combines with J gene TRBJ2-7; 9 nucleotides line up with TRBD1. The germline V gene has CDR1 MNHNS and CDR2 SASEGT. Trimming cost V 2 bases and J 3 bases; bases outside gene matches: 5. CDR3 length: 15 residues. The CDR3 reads CASSEPGTGRYEQYF. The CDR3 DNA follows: TGTGCCAGCAGTGAACCCGGGACAGGGCGCTACGAGCAGTACTTC.

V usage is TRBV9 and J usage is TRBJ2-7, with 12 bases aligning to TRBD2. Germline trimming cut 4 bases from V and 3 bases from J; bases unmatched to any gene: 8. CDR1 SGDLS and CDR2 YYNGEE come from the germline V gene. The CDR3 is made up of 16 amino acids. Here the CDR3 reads CASSSSWTSGIYEQYF. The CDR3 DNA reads TGTGCCAGCAGCTCCTCCTGGACTAGCGGGATCTACGAGCAGTACTTC.

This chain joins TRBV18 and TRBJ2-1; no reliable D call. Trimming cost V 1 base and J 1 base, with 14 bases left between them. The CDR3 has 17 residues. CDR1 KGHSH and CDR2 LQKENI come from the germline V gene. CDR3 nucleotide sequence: TGTGCCAGCTCACCACGCGTGCCTCGCCAATCCTACAATGAGCAGTTCTTC. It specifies CASSPRVPRQSYNEQFF.